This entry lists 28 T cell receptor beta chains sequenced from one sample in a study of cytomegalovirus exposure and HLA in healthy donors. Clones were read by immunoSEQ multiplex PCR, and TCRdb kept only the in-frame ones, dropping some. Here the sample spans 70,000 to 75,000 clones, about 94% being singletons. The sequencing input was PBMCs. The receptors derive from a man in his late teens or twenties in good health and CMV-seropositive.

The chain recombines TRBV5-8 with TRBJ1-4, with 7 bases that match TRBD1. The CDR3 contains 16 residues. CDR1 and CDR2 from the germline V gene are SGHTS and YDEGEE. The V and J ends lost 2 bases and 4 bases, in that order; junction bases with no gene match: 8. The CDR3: CASSFKRGQINEKLFF. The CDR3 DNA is TGTGCCAGCAGCTTCAAGAGGGGGCAGATTAATGAAAAACTGTTTTTT. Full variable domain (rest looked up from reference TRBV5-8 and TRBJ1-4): EAGVTQSPTHLIKTRGQQATLRCSPISGHTSVYWYQQALGLGLQFLLWYDEGEERNRGNFPPRFSGRQFPNYSSELNVNALELEDSALYLCASSFKRGQINEKLFFGSGTQLSVL.

The CDR3 reads CASQRTVNTGELFF. CDR3 sequence (DNA): TGTGCCAGCCAACGGACAGTGAACACCGGGGAGCTGTTTTTT. The chain is built from TRBV18 and TRBJ2-2; D is perhaps TRBD1 (6 bases). Trimming shortened V by 8 bases and J by 1 base, and 11 bases separated the two germline ends. Germline CDR1 reads KGHSH; CDR2 reads LQKENI. CDR3 size: 14 residues.

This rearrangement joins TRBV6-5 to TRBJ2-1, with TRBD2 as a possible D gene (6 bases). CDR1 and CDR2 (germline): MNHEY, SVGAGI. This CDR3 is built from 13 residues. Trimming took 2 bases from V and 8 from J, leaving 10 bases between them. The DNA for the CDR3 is TGTGCCAGCAGTTACCCGGAGGGAGATGAGCAGTTCTTC. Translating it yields CASSYPEGDEQFF.

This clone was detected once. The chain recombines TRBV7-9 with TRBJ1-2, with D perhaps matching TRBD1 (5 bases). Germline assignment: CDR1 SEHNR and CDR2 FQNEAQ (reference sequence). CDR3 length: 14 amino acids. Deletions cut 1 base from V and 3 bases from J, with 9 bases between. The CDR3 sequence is CASSLGGGYYGYTF. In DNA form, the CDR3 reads TGTGCCAGCAGCTTAGGGGGGGGATACTATGGCTACACCTTC.

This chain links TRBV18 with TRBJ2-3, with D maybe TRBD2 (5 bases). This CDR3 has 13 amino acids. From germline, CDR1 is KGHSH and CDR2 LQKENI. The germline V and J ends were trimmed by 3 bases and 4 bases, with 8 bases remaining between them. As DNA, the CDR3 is TGTGCCAGCTCACCCCCCGGGGCAGATACGCAGTATTTT. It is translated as CASSPPGADTQYF.

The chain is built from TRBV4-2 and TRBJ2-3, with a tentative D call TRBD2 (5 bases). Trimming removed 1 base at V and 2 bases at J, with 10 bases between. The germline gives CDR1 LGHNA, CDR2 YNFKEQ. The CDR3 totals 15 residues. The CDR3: CASSQVWENTDTQYF. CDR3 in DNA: TGTGCCAGCAGCCAAGTTTGGGAGAACACAGATACGCAGTATTTT.

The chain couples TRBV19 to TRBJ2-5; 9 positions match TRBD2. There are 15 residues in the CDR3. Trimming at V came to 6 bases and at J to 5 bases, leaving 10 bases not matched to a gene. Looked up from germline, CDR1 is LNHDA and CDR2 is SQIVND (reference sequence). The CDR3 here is CASSPVAAGGETQYF. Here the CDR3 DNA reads TGTGCCAGTAGCCCAGTAGCGGCGGGAGGGGAGACCCAGTACTTC.

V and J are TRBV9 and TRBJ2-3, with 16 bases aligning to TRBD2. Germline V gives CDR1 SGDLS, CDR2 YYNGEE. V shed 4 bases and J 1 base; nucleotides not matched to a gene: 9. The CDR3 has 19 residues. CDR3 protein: CASSPRGLAGGPGTDTQYF. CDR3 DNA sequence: TGTGCCAGCAGCCCCCGGGGACTAGCGGGAGGGCCTGGCACAGATACGCAGTATTTT.

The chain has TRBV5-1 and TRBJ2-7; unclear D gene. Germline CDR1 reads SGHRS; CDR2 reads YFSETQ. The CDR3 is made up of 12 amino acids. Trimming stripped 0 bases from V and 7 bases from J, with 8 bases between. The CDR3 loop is CASSLEATEQYF. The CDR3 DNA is TGCGCCAGCAGCTTGGAGGCGACTGAGCAGTACTTC.

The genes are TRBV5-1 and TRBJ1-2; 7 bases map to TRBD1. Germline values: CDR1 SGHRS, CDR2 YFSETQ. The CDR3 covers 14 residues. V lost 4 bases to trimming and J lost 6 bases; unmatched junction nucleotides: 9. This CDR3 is CASSVQGNTDGYTF. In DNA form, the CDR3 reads TGCGCCAGCAGCGTACAGGGGAATACGGATGGCTACACCTTC.

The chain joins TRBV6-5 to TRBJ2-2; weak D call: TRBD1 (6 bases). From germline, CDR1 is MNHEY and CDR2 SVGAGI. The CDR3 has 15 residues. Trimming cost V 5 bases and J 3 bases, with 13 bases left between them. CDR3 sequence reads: CASSPGRQDTGELFF. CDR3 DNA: TGTGCCAGCAGTCCCGGAAGACAGGACACCGGGGAGCTGTTTTTT.

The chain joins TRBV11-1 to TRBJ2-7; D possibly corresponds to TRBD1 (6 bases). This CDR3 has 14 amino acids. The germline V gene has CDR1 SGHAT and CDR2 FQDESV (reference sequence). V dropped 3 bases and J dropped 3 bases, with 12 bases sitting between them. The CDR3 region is CASSFSRGGYEQYF. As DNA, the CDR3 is TGTGCCAGCAGCTTTAGCAGGGGCGGCTACGAGCAGTACTTC. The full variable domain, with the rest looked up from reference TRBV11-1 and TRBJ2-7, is EAEVAQSPRYKITEKSQAVAFWCDPISGHATLYWYRQILGQGPELLVQFQDESVVDDSQLPKDRFSAERLKGVDSTLKIQPAELGDSAMYLCASSFSRGGYEQYFGPGTRLTVT.

In DNA, the CDR3 is TGTGCCAGCTCACCAGGGTACAAAGCGGGCAAAAACATTCAGTACTTC. This translates into CASSPGYKAGKNIQYF. J is TRBJ2-4 and V is TRBV18, with D tentatively TRBD2 (6 bases). The CDR3 runs to 16 residues. Per germline, CDR1 KGHSH and CDR2 LQKENI. V lost 2 bases and J lost 3, with 14 bases in between. The full variable domain, rest sourced from reference TRBV18 and TRBJ2-4, is NAGVMQNPRHLVRRRGQEARLRCSPMKGHSHVYWYRQLPEEGLKFMVYLQKENIIDESGMPKERFSAEFPKEGPSILRIQQVVRGDSAAYFCASSPGYKAGKNIQYFGAGTRLSVL.

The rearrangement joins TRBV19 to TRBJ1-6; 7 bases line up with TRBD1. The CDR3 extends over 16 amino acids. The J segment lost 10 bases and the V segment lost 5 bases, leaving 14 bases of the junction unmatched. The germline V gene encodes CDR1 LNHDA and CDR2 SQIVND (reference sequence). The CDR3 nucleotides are TGTGCCAGTAGTCCTACGACAGGGACCCTCCGGTCACCCCTCCACTTT. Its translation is CASSPTTGTLRSPLHF. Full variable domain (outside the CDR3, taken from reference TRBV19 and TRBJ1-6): DGGITQSPKYLFRKEGQNVTLSCEQNLNHDAMYWYRQDPGQGLRLIYYSQIVNDFQKGDIAEGYSVSREKKESFPLTVTSAQKNPTAFYLCASSPTTGTLRSPLHFGNGTRLTVT.

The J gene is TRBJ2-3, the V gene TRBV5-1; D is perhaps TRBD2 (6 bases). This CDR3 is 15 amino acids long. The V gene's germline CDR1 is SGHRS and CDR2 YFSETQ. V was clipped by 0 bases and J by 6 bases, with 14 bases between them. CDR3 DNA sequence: TGCGCCAGCAGCTTGGGGAGTGGGGGGAGCGATACGCAGTATTTT. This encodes CASSLGSGGSDTQYF.

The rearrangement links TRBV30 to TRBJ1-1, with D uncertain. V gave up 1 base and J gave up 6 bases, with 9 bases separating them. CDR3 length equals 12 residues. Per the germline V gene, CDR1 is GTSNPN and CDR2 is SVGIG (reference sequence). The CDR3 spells CAWSGRVPEAFF. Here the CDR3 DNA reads TGTGCCTGGAGTGGGCGGGTCCCTGAAGCTTTCTTT.

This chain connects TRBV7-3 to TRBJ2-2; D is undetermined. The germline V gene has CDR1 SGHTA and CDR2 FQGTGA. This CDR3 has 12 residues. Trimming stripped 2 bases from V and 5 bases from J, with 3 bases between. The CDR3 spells CASSLLTGELFF. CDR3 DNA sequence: TGTGCCAGCAGCTTATTAACCGGGGAGCTGTTTTTT.

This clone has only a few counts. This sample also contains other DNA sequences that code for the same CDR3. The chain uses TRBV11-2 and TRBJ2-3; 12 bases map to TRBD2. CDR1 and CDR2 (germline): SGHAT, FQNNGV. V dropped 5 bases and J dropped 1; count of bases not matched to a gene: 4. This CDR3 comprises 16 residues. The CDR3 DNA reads TGTGCCAGCAGCCCCAGACTAGCGGGGGGCACAGATACGCAGTATTTT. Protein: CASSPRLAGGTDTQYF.

CDR3 in DNA: TGCAGTGGGGACAGGGCCTACGAGCAGTACTTC. Residues: CSGDRAYEQYF. The chain uses TRBV20-1 and TRBJ2-7, with 9 positions matching TRBD1. With 7 bases clipped from V and 2 bases from J, the junction kept 0 bases outside the gene matches. The CDR3 consists of 11 residues. Germline-derived CDR1 and CDR2 are DFQATT and SNEGSKA (reference sequence).

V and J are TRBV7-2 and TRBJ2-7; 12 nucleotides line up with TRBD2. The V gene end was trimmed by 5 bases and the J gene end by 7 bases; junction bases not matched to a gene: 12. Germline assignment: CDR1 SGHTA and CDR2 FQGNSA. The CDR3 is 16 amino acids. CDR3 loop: CASSRGPSGGAREQYF. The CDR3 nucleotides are TGTGCCAGCAGCAGGGGACCTAGCGGGGGGGCAAGAGAGCAGTACTTC.

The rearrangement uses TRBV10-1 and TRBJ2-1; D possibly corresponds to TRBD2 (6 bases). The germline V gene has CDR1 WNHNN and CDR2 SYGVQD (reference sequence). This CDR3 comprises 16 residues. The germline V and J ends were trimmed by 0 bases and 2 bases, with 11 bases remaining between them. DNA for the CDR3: TGCGCCAGCAGTGAGTCGGCGGCGGGACCCTACAATGAGCAGTTCTTC. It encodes CASSESAAGPYNEQFF.

CDR3 loop: CASSSRGFQETQYF. The CDR3 coding sequence is TGTGCCAGCAGCTCCAGGGGTTTCCAAGAGACCCAGTACTTC. This rearrangement joins TRBV5-5 to TRBJ2-5; tentatively, D is TRBD1 (6 bases). Germline V gives CDR1 SGHKS, CDR2 YYEKEE (reference sequence). V lost 3 bases and J lost 1, with 10 bases in between. The CDR3 totals 14 residues.

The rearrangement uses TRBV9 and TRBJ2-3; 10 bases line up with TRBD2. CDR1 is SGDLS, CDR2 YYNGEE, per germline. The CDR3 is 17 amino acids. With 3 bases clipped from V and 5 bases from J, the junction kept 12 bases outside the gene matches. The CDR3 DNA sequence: TGTGCCAGCAGCGAGGGGGGAACTAGCGGGATTCAAGATACGCAGTATTTT. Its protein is CASSEGGTSGIQDTQYF.

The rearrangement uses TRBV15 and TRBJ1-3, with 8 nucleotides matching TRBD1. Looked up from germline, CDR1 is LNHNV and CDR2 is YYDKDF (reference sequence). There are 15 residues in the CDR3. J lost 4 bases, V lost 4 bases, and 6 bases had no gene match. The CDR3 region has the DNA TGTGCCACCAGCACGGACAGGGCCCAGGGAAACACCATATATTTT. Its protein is CATSTDRAQGNTIYF.

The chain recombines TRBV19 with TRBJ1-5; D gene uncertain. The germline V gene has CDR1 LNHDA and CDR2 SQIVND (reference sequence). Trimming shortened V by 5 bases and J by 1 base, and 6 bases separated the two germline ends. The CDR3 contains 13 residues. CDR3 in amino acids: CASSLRSNQPQHF. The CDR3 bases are TGTGCCAGTAGTCTCCGGAGCAATCAGCCCCAGCATTTT.

CDR3 sequence reads: CASSSDRGTVETQYF. In nucleotides, the CDR3 is TGTGCCAGCAGTTCGGACCGCGGGACCGTTGAGACCCAGTACTTC. The rearrangement joins TRBV7-8 to TRBJ2-5; D perhaps matches TRBD2 (6 bases). The V gene lost 6 bases and the J gene lost 5 bases, with 19 bases spanning the gap. This CDR3 comprises 15 residues. Germline V lookup: CDR1 SGHVS, CDR2 FQNEAQ.

The CDR3 spells CSVDVGVDTDTQYF. DNA of the CDR3: TGCAGCGTTGACGTAGGGGTCGACACAGATACGCAGTATTTT. This rearrangement joins TRBV29-1 to TRBJ2-3; D perhaps matches TRBD1 (5 bases). CDR1 is SQVTM, CDR2 ANQGSEA, per germline. The CDR3 has 14 residues. The germline V and J ends were trimmed by 3 bases and 2 bases, with 12 bases remaining between them.

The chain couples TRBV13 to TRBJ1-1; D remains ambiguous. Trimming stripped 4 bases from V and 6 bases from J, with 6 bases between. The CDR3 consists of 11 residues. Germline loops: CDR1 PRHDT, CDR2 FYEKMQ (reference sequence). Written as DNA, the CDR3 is TGTGCCAGCAGCTACGCGGCTGAAGCTTTCTTT. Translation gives CASSYAAEAFF.